This TCR beta chain was identified in a study of CD8+ T cells in alopecia areata. About the study: Each recipient was a roughly 7-11-week-old female C3H/HeJ mouse given skin from a roughly 6-13-month-old C3H/HeJ donor with spontaneous alopecia.

Germline V CDR1 and CDR2: SGHDT, FRDEAV. The V and J ends lost 2 bases and 0 bases, in that order; junction bases with no gene match: 2. This CDR3 comprises 15 residues. It was with CD4, CD8alpha, NKG2D, NKG2ACE and other markers that pooled cutaneous lymph node cells were sorted. Regarding this clone: Its matching antigen is unknown. These gene names are mouse names. Sequencing ends 4 residues short of the CDR3 end; the germline J gene provides the rest.

Findings and caveats of the study: Affected scalp, especially in alopecia totalis/universalis, had a higher clonality than normal scalp did. The study also sequences resident alphabeta T cells of normal skin in scalp samples.

Sequencing templates came from extracted RNA that was reverse transcribed into cDNA. The protocol was immunoSEQ multiplex PCR, while the TCRdb copy is restricted to in-frame clones and leaves out a portion. Recorded here are about 270,000 clones, with no singletons, and the ten leading clones hold 0.9% to 1.5%. The specimen was CD4+ T cells sorted from a lymph node. The clonotype comes from a C3H/HeJ mouse with alopecia areata. The strain bears MHC haplotype H2-k. The V call is TRBV14, the J call TRBJ2-3, with 8 bases that match TRBD2. CDR3 DNA, as far as it was read: TGTGCCAGCAGTTTGACTGGGGATAGTGCAGAA. This codes for CASSLTGDSAE. Given in full, the CDR3 is CASSLTGDSAETLYF.